A single sample gave rise to the 23 T cell receptor beta chains below, sequenced in a study of shared clonotypes between healthy human individuals (dated by TCRdb to the early 2020s). Libraries were made using the immunoSEQ multiplex PCR assay. TCRdb's version of the immuneACCESS table is confined to in-frame rearrangements and falls short of the full clone set. An unresolved V gene accounts for under half of the shortfall where checked; the remainder is of unknown origin. This sample lists around 2.1 million clones; almost 96% were detected once. More than 0.1% of the sample is taken by the ten largest. Material: naive CD4+ T cells sorted from blood. This specimen's cell subset or site label, per the study, means: CD45RA+ positively selected. These TCRs come from a man aged 18 to 30 in good health.

The chain links TRBV20-1 to TRBJ2-3; D gene ambiguous. V was cut by 6 bases and J by 6 bases, with 7 bases left in between. The CDR3 is 10 amino acids. Germline values: CDR1 DFQATT, CDR2 SNEGSKA (reference sequence). This chain's CDR3 is CSALLDTQYF. For the CDR3, the DNA is TGCAGTGCCCTCTTGGATACGCAGTATTTT.

The chain carries TRBV6-5 and TRBJ1-6; no reliable D call. The germline V gene has CDR1 MNHEY and CDR2 SVGAGI. V shed 2 bases and J shed 7 bases, with 6 bases lying between them. This CDR3 has 13 residues. CDR3 residues: CASSYGSNSPLHF. CDR3 nucleotide sequence: TGTGCCAGCAGTTACGGTAGCAATTCACCCCTCCACTTT.

This chain connects TRBV7-8 to TRBJ1-1; D remains ambiguous. V was pared by 3 bases and J by 1 base, with 6 bases between. Germline CDR1 reads SGHVS; CDR2 reads FQNEAQ. The CDR3 has 13 residues. The CDR3 protein is CASSFKGNTEAFF. In nucleotides, the CDR3 is TGTGCCAGCAGCTTTAAGGGGAACACTGAAGCTTTCTTT.

The CDR3 DNA is TGTGCCAGCAGTGAAGTCCTGACAGGCCTACCCTACAATGAGCAGTTCTTC. This sequence encodes CASSEVLTGLPYNEQFF. The chain is built from TRBV2 and TRBJ2-1, with D perhaps matching TRBD1 (6 bases). CDR3 length equals 17 residues. Germline V gene lookup returns CDR1 SNHLY and CDR2 FYNNEI. The V end was cut by 1 base, the J end by 2 bases, with 15 bases between.

This rearrangement joins TRBV6-5 to TRBJ1-5, with unresolved D. V lost 2 bases and J lost 2, with 13 bases in between. This CDR3 region has 16 residues. Germline CDR1 MNHEY, CDR2 SVGAGI. CDR3 in DNA: TGTGCCAGCAGTTACAAGGCCGGGAGTGGCAATCAGCCCCAGCATTTT. Translation gives CASSYKAGSGNQPQHF.

Concerning this clone itself: Other DNA sequences from this sample encode an identical CDR3 as well. The genes are TRBV30 and TRBJ1-2; no clear D gene. Germline assignment: CDR1 GTSNPN and CDR2 SVGIG (reference sequence). The V end was cut by 1 base, the J end by 1 base, with 4 bases between. The CDR3 consists of 12 residues. In DNA form, the CDR3 reads TGTGCCTGGAGTGAGGGTAACTATGGCTACACCTTC. It translates to CAWSEGNYGYTF.

V usage is TRBV10-3 and J usage is TRBJ2-7; D unclear. Germline lookup yields CDR1 ENHRY and CDR2 SYGVKD. The CDR3 has 15 residues. V was clipped by 0 bases and J by 7 bases, with 16 bases between them. The CDR3 reads CAISESVTLLGEQYF. The CDR3 DNA sequence: TGTGCCATCAGTGAGTCCGTCACACTTTTGGGGGAGCAGTACTTC.

The genes are TRBV14 and TRBJ1-3; D ambiguous. The germline V and J ends were trimmed by 0 bases and 0 bases, with 9 bases remaining between them. CDR1 is SGHDN, CDR2 FVKESK, per germline. The CDR3 is 16 residues long. The CDR3 DNA sequence: TGTGCCAGCAGCCAAGATATGGGATTCTCTGGAAACACCATATATTTT. Its protein is CASSQDMGFSGNTIYF.

V gene TRBV6-1 combines with J gene TRBJ1-6; no reliable D call. V gave up 4 bases and J gave up 10 bases, with 8 bases separating them. This CDR3 has 12 residues. Looked up from germline, CDR1 is MNHNS and CDR2 is SASEGT. The chain's CDR3 is CASSAFGSPLHF. The CDR3 DNA sequence: TGTGCCAGCAGTGCTTTCGGATCACCCCTCCACTTT.

A remark on this clone: Other DNA variants within this sample encode the same CDR3. The chain couples TRBV2 to TRBJ2-7; D unresolved. Germline CDR1 SNHLY, CDR2 FYNNEI. V was pared by 2 bases and J by 6 bases, with 2 bases between. This CDR3 contains 10 residues. The CDR3 DNA is TGTGCCAGCAGTGAATCCGAGCAGTACTTC. As protein: CASSESEQYF.

The chain has TRBV29-1 and TRBJ2-3; possible D gene TRBD2, 6 bases. The CDR3 length is 12 residues. The germline V gene encodes CDR1 SQVTM and CDR2 ANQGSEA. Deletions cut 7 bases from V and 3 bases from J, with 11 bases between. The CDR3 DNA is TGCAGCGCCCGGGGGAGGACAGATACGCAGTATTTT. Residues: CSARGRTDTQYF.

This chain connects TRBV6-4 to TRBJ2-5, with D perhaps TRBD1 or TRBD2 (6 bases each). The CDR3 consists of 15 residues. Germline V lookup: CDR1 MRHNA, CDR2 SNTAGT. V was pared by 11 bases and J by 1 base, with 20 bases between. The chain's CDR3 is CAHPPEGGVQETQYF. The CDR3 region has the DNA TGTGCCCACCCTCCCGAGGGGGGAGTCCAAGAGACCCAGTACTTC.

On this clone: Other DNA variants within this sample encode the same CDR3. CDR3 sequence (DNA): TGCAGTGCTAGAGTATCTGAAGCTTTCTTT. Protein sequence: CSARVSEAFF. The chain recombines TRBV20-1 with TRBJ1-1; D not resolved. The CDR3 length is 10 residues. With 1 base removed from V and 6 bases from J, the gap between germline ends came to 3 bases. Germline V gene sequence: CDR1 DFQATT, CDR2 SNEGSKA (reference sequence).

This chain uses TRBV7-2 with TRBJ1-2, with D unresolved. CDR3 size: 13 residues. The V and J ends lost 0 bases and 6 bases respectively, with 8 bases between them. Germline CDR1 and CDR2: SGHTA and FQGNSA. The DNA for the CDR3 is TGTGCCAGCAGCTTAGCCTTCCTGGATGGCTACACCTTC. This translates into CASSLAFLDGYTF.

This clone was observed a handful of times. CDR3 in amino acids: CASRGESGGGSQPQHF. The CDR3 region has the DNA TGCGCCAGCAGGGGAGAGTCCGGAGGAGGTAGTCAGCCCCAGCATTTT. This chain joins TRBV10-1 and TRBJ1-5; the D is unclear. Germline V gene sequence: CDR1 WNHNN, CDR2 SYGVQD (reference sequence). V was trimmed by 6 bases and J by 6 bases, leaving 21 bases between them. The CDR3 is 16 residues long.

This chain links TRBV6-1 with TRBJ2-3; D may be TRBD2 (6 bases). V shed 0 bases and J shed 0 bases, with 19 bases lying between them. There are 19 residues in the CDR3. Germline V gives CDR1 MNHNS, CDR2 SASEGT. CDR3 region: CASSEAPAGRASSTDTQYF. DNA of the CDR3: TGTGCCAGCAGTGAAGCGCCGGCGGGGCGGGCCTCTAGCACAGATACGCAGTATTTT.

V is TRBV5-1 and J is TRBJ2-6; D gene ambiguous. Germline V CDR1 and CDR2: SGHRS, YFSETQ. This CDR3 region has 14 residues. The V gene lost 4 bases and the J gene lost 0 bases, with 5 bases spanning the gap. CDR3 coding DNA: TGCGCCAGCAGCCCCATCTCTGGGGCCAACGTCCTGACTTTC. Protein product: CASSPISGANVLTF.

The chain is built from TRBV5-6 and TRBJ1-5; perhaps TRBD1 as D (5 bases). Germline V gene lookup returns CDR1 SGHDT and CDR2 YYEEEE. The CDR3 extends over 17 amino acids. V shed 0 bases and J shed 2 bases, with 15 bases lying between them. CDR3 nucleotides: TGTGCCAGCAGCTTGGGATTGGGGGGAGGTGGCAATCAGCCCCAGCATTTT. Translating it yields CASSLGLGGGGNQPQHF.

As regards this clone: At one end the junction does not follow the germline gene, possibly because of a read error. V usage is TRBV7-7 and J usage is TRBJ2-3; TRBD1 matches at 8 bases. Germline V gene sequence: CDR1 SSHAT, CDR2 FNYEAQ (reference sequence). CDR3 length: 14 residues. In DNA, the CDR3 is TGTGCTAGCAGTCCGACAGGGGGCACAGATACGCAGTATTTT. It codes for CASSPTGGTDTQYF.

The chain uses TRBV18 and TRBJ2-7; 13 bases are a match to TRBD2. Germline loops: CDR1 KGHSH, CDR2 LQKENI. The CDR3 spans 15 residues. V shed 0 bases and J 10 bases; nucleotides not matched to a gene: 6. This chain's CDR3 is CASSPPTSGRALQYF. The CDR3 coding sequence is TGTGCCAGCTCACCACCCACTAGCGGGAGGGCCCTACAGTACTTC.

The chain uses TRBV27 and TRBJ1-2, with D possibly being TRBD1 (5 bases). Trimming left V 3 bases short and J 5 bases short, with 16 bases between. CDR1 MNHEY and CDR2 SMNVEV come from the germline V gene (reference sequence). The CDR3 consists of 15 residues. The CDR3 DNA sequence: TGTGCCAGCAGTTTGGGAGGGGCCGCCAAATATGGCTACACCTTC. Translated: CASSLGGAAKYGYTF.

The table lists this clone with a count of one. The junction shows a germline mismatch at one end, possibly a read error. The chain has TRBV6-1 and TRBJ2-7, with D maybe TRBD1 (5 bases). The V gene's germline CDR1 is MNHNS and CDR2 SASEGT. The length of the CDR3 is 14 residues. CDR3 residues: CANSEQRQSYEQYF. The CDR3 DNA follows: TGTGCCAACAGTGAACAAAGACAGTCCTACGAGCAGTACTTC.

CDR3 sequence: CASAPGPNADTQYF. CDR3 nucleotide sequence: TGTGCTAGTGCCCCCGGGCCAAACGCAGATACGCAGTATTTT. The genes are TRBV12-5 and TRBJ2-3; D gene unclear. The CDR3 covers 14 residues. Trimming stripped 7 bases from V and 4 bases from J, with 15 bases between. Germline V gives CDR1 LGHNT, CDR2 FRNRAP.